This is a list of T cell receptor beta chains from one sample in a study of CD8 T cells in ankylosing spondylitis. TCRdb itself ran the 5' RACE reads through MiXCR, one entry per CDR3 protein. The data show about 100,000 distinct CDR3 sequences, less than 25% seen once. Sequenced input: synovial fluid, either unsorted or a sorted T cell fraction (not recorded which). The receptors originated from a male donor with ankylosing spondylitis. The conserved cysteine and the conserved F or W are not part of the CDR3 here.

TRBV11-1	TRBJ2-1	ASSLLEGVPNEQF
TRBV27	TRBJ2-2	ASSFYGTGNTGELF
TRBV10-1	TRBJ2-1	ASSLGQGALNEQF
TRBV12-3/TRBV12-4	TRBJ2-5	ASSLGQKETQY
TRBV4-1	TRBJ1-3	ASSLRQGLGSGNTIY
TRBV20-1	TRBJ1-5	SAARSNQPQH
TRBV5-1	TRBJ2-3	ASSSSQGGADTQY
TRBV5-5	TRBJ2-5	ASRPGRTGGGGTQY
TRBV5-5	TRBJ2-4	ASSGTDKNIQY
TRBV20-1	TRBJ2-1	SARDPLTSYNEQF
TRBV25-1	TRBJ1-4	ASSEMGAGPSEKLF
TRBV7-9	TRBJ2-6	ASSLWGAGANVLT
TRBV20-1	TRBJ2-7	SARTSGYEQY
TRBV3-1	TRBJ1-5	ASSQGTGGDQPQH
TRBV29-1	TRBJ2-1	SVVRDFSYNEQF
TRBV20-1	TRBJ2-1	SARDPGLVYNEQF
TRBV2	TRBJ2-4	ASSEAPPGGAGTKNIQY
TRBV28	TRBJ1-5	ASSLHGEPNQPQH
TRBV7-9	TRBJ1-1	ASSSWRQENTEAF
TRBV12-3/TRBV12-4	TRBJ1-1	ASSPDRGGTEAF
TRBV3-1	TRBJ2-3	ASSPGGQTLHTQY
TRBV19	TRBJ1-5	ASTGGLGQPQH
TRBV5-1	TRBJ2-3	ASSPGSSDTQY
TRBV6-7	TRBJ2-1	ASSYVTSGRTDPRNEQF
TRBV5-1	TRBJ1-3	ASSRGTVEQDSGNTIY
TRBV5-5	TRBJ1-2	ASSSHAGSSYGYT
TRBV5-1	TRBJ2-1	ASGVGGNEQF
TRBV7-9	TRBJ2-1	ASSPRTYNEQF
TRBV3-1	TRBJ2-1	ASSLNPDRDNEQF
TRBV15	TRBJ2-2	ATSRTSGTPGELF
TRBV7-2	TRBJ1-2	ASSFQGIYGYT
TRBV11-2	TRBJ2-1	ASSSSTEDFLF
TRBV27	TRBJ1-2	ASSPTGTGFYGYT
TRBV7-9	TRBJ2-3	ASSLAIAGVDTQY
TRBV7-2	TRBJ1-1	ASRAGGGTEAF
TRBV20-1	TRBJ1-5	SASAQEDQPQH
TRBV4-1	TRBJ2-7	ASSQEGASGSYTYEQY
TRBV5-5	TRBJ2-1	ASSLVIDRGFYNEQF
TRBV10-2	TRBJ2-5	ASQDGGGETQY
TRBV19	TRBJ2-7	ASSGYLDNSYEQY
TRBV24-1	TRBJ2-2	ATSRTGGTGELF
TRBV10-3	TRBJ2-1	AISDPTSGGGWNEQF
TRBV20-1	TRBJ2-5	SEGPSETQY
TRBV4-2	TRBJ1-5	ASSQENGGVLGAQH
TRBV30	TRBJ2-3	AWGTSANTDTQY
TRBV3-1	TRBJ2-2	ASSQGRTGELF